This T cell receptor beta chain is from a study of cytomegalovirus exposure and HLA in healthy donors. Findings and limits, study-wide: Most sequenced TCRs were rare (though some public TCRs occurred in many donors).

The table came from immunoSEQ multiplex PCR; TCRdb's copy has only in-frame clones and leaves some out. The data show about 130,000 clones, about 88% seen once. About this clone itself: No antigen is known for it.

From germline, CDR1 is LNHDA and CDR2 SQIVND (reference sequence). The CDR3 is made up of 13 amino acids. Trimming cost V 6 bases and J 6 bases; bases outside gene matches: 4. This chain links TRBV19 with TRBJ1-2; 10 bases align to TRBD1. Sequencing was done on a sample of PBMCs. This receptor was obtained from a young woman in good health and CMV-seropositive. The CDR3 bases are TGTGCCAGTAGCTCGACAGGGGGCAATGGCTACACCTTC. It specifies CASSSTGGNGYTF.